The next 30 T cell receptor beta chains were all read from a single sample in a study of blood T cells in healthy people across ages. Combining a sample-barcoded 5' primer with a J-beta primer mix, a second PCR ran for roughly 6 to 12 cycles. TCRdb analysed the 5' RACE reads with MiXCR anew, one entry per CDR3 protein. This sample has some 670,000 distinct CDR3 sequences, with 45% to 60% found just once. Sequencing used blood. All receptors derive from a woman of 80 years or more in good health.

The chain combines TRBV6-5 with TRBJ2-5, with 13 bases fitting TRBD2. The CDR3 consists of 16 residues. In germline, CDR1 is MNHEY, CDR2 SVGAGI. Trimming took 0 bases from V and 3 from J; bases not matched to a gene: 1. As DNA, the CDR3 is TGTGCCAGCAGTTACTCCGGGACTAGCGGGGAAGAGACCCAGTACTTC. Its protein is CASSYSGTSGEETQYF.

For this clonotype: Germline and junction disagree at one end, which may indicate a read error. The chain joins TRBV28 to TRBJ2-5, with 11 bases matching TRBD1. The J call could be wrong; TRBJ2-7 is a better fit for the DNA end. Germline V gene lookup returns CDR1 MDHEN and CDR2 SYDVKM. The CDR3 contains 14 residues. The CDR3 is CANSSGDRGSEQYF. The DNA of the CDR3 is TGTGCCAACAGTTCCGGGGACAGGGGGTCCGAGCAGTACTTC.

Concerning this clonotype itself: Since a much larger clone is just one base distant, this may be a read error. This chain connects TRBV4-1 to TRBJ2-1; D is unclear. This CDR3 contains 14 residues. With 3 bases removed from V and 6 bases from J, the gap between germline ends came to 12 bases. Germline V gene sequence: CDR1 MGHRA, CDR2 YSYEKL. CDR3 in DNA: TGCGCCAGCAGCCACCAGGACGCCGGCAATGAGCAGTTCTTC. Translated, it gives CASSHQDAGNEQFF.

The chain joins TRBV4-3 to TRBJ2-7; 9 bases are shared with TRBD1. V was clipped by 0 bases and J by 3 bases; unmatched bases: 3. The length of the CDR3 is 15 residues. The germline gives CDR1 LGHNA, CDR2 YSLEER. The CDR3 sequence is CASSQEETGGYEQYF. CDR3 nucleotides: TGCGCCAGCAGCCAAGAAGAGACAGGGGGCTACGAGCAGTACTTC.

This clonotype was counted at least ten times. The CDR3 nucleotides read TGTGCCACCAGCAGAGATCAGTCAGGGGCGGAGACCCAGTACTTC. Translated, it gives CATSRDQSGAETQYF. V is TRBV15 and J is TRBJ2-5; a possible D gene is TRBD1 (6 bases). Germline CDR1 and CDR2: LNHNV and YYDKDF (reference sequence). The V end was cut by 0 bases, the J end by 5 bases, with 13 bases between. The CDR3 is 15 residues long.

CDR3 nucleotide sequence: TGTGCCAGCGCGACAGGCCGGCAGGACTATGGCTACACCTTC. Protein: CASATGRQDYGYTF. The chain carries TRBV2 and TRBJ1-2; TRBD1 might be the D (6 bases). The CDR3 has 14 residues. Germline values: CDR1 SNHLY, CDR2 FYNNEI. Trimming took 8 bases from V and 3 from J, leaving 16 bases between them.

This clonotype appeared a few times. In DNA, the CDR3 is TGCAGTACTTACGAGTCCAATGGCTACACCTTC. It translates to CSTYESNGYTF. The chain combines TRBV20-1 with TRBJ1-2; no reliable D call. The CDR3 loop spans 11 amino acids. Germline V gene data show CDR1 as DFQATT and CDR2 as SNEGSKA (reference sequence). The V and J ends lost 8 bases and 6 bases respectively, with 13 bases between them.

This clonotype has only one observation. The chain couples TRBV5-1 to TRBJ2-1, with 7 bases matching TRBD1. The closer fit of TRBJ2-7 to the DNA end suggests the J call may be wrong. This CDR3 comprises 15 residues. Germline CDR1 is SGHRS and CDR2 is YFSETQ. The chain's CDR3 is CASSLGGQPYNEQYF. CDR3 nucleotide sequence: TGCGCCAGCAGCTTGGGGGGACAGCCTTACAATGAGCAGTACTTC.

The rearrangement joins TRBV11-1 to TRBJ2-1, with a weak D call TRBD2 (6 bases). The CDR3 covers 14 residues. V lost 5 bases to trimming and J lost 7 bases, with 15 bases between them. CDR1 is SGHAT and CDR2 is FQDESV in the germline V gene (reference sequence). The chain's CDR3 is CASSLPERANEQFF. CDR3 sequence (DNA): TGTGCCAGCAGCCTTCCTGAGCGGGCTAATGAGCAGTTCTTC.

The rearrangement links TRBV20-1 to TRBJ2-7; the D gene could be TRBD1 or TRBD2 (5 bases each). The V gene lost 0 bases and the J gene lost 0 bases, with 15 bases spanning the gap. The CDR3 has 16 amino acids. The germline V gene has CDR1 DFQATT and CDR2 SNEGSKA (reference sequence). The CDR3 sequence: CSARDRGGWPSYEQYF. The CDR3 DNA follows: TGCAGTGCTAGAGATAGGGGCGGGTGGCCCTCCTACGAGCAGTACTTC.

The CDR3 sequence is CASSQVGRYTEAFF. The CDR3 coding sequence is TGTGCCAGCAGCCAAGTCGGACGGTACACTGAAGCTTTCTTT. J is TRBJ1-1 and V is TRBV14; no clear D gene. This CDR3 region has 14 residues. Germline lookup yields CDR1 SGHDN and CDR2 FVKESK. The V end was cut by 1 base, the J end by 3 bases, with 9 bases between. The full variable domain, with the rest looked up from reference TRBV14 and TRBJ1-1, is EAGVTQFPSHSVIEKGQTVTLRCDPISGHDNLYWYRRVMGKEIKFLLHFVKESKQDESGMPNNRFLAERTGGTYSTLKVQPAELEDSGVYFCASSQVGRYTEAFFGQGTRLTVV.

This clonotype is classed as medium-sized. The chain links TRBV2 to TRBJ2-4; no clear D gene. V was clipped by 8 bases and J by 0 bases, with 14 bases between them. Germline lookup yields CDR1 SNHLY and CDR2 FYNNEI. This CDR3 region has 15 residues. CDR3 region: CASLRRYGAKNIQYF. In DNA form, the CDR3 reads TGTGCCAGCTTGCGGCGGTATGGAGCCAAAAACATTCAGTACTTC.

This clonotype was counted a few times. The rearrangement uses TRBV13 and TRBJ1-1, with D maybe TRBD1 (5 bases). V lost 4 bases and J lost 9, with 12 bases in between. This CDR3 comprises 12 residues. Germline V lookup: CDR1 PRHDT, CDR2 FYEKMQ (reference sequence). The CDR3 DNA follows: TGTGCCAGCAGCTACACCGGGGGTCAAGCTTTCTTT. This encodes CASSYTGGQAFF. The full variable domain, with the rest looked up from reference TRBV13 and TRBJ1-1, is AAGVIQSPRHLIKEKRETATLKCYPIPRHDTVYWYQQGPGQDPQFLISFYEKMQSDKGSIPDRFSAQQFSDYHSELNMSSLELGDSALYFCASSYTGGQAFFGQGTRLTVV.

V is TRBV7-6 and J is TRBJ1-2, with D uncertain. V was trimmed by 9 bases and J by 2 bases, leaving 16 bases between them. This CDR3 contains 14 residues. From germline, CDR1 is SGHVS and CDR2 FNYEAQ. CDR3 nucleotides: TGTGCCAGTATCTTAGACCCACGAAACTATGGCTACACCTTC. Translation: CASILDPRNYGYTF.

This clonotype has ten or more counts. A much larger clone is a single base away; this may be a read error. The genes are TRBV6-5 and TRBJ2-1, with a weak D call TRBD2 (7 bases). The CDR3 is 14 amino acids. The ends were cut back, 5 bases at V and 9 bases at J, with 17 bases in the middle. The germline V gene encodes CDR1 MNHEY and CDR2 SVGAGI. The CDR3 DNA follows: TGTGCCAGCAGTGACGGGCGGGGGCTCGGTGAGCAGTTCTTC. Its translation: CASSDGRGLGEQFF.

This clonotype occurred many times. The gene calls are TRBV7-3 and TRBJ2-3; no definite D call. The ends were cut back, 1 base at V and 6 bases at J, with 8 bases in the middle. Per germline, CDR1 SGHTA and CDR2 FQGTGA. CDR3 length: 13 residues. CDR3 DNA: TGTGCCAGCAGCTTAAATTCCGGGGATACGCAGTATTTT. Protein sequence: CASSLNSGDTQYF.

As concerns this clonotype: A much bigger clone sits one base away, suggesting this may be a read error. The V gene is TRBV2, the J gene TRBJ2-1, with D possibly being TRBD1 (6 bases). CDR3 length: 15 residues. V gave up 7 bases and J gave up 9 bases, with 22 bases separating them. Germline loops: CDR1 SNHLY, CDR2 FYNNEI. The chain's CDR3 is CASIYSAGASGEQFF. CDR3 coding DNA: TGTGCCAGCATCTACTCGGCAGGGGCAAGTGGTGAGCAGTTCTTC.

This clonotype has at least ten counts. V gene TRBV5-1 combines with J gene TRBJ2-1; possible D gene TRBD2, 6 bases. The germline V gene encodes CDR1 SGHRS and CDR2 YFSETQ. This CDR3 has 15 amino acids. The V gene lost 4 bases and the J gene lost 0 bases, with 11 bases spanning the gap. CDR3 nucleotide sequence: TGCGCCAGCAGCAGTACGACTAGCTCCTACAATGAGCAGTTCTTC. The encoded protein is CASSSTTSSYNEQFF.

This clonotype occurred many times. The J gene is TRBJ2-5, the V gene TRBV12-3 or TRBV12-4; D is unresolved. The V end lost 1 base, the J end lost 5 bases, and 5 bases lay between the germline ends. This CDR3 is built from 12 residues. CDR3 nucleotide sequence: TGTGCCAGCAGTTTAGTTCATGAGACCCAGTACTTC. Protein: CASSLVHETQYF.

This clonotype was counted only a few times. The chain links TRBV10-1 to TRBJ2-2; no clear D. This CDR3 spans 13 amino acids. V dropped 0 bases and J dropped 7 bases, with 6 bases sitting between them. The germline CDR1 and CDR2 sequences are WNHNN and SYGVQD (reference sequence). CDR3 amino acids: CASSESVIGELFF. The CDR3 bases are TGCGCCAGCAGTGAGTCGGTGATCGGGGAGCTGTTTTTT.

The chain recombines TRBV6-4 with TRBJ2-7; perhaps TRBD1 as D (6 bases). Germline V lookup: CDR1 MRHNA, CDR2 SNTAGT. The CDR3 runs to 13 residues. Deletions cut 2 bases from V and 2 bases from J, with 7 bases between. CDR3 sequence reads: CASSDRDTYEQYF. The CDR3 region has the DNA TGTGCCAGCAGTGACCGGGACACCTACGAGCAGTACTTC.

The V and J genes are TRBV14 and TRBJ2-1, with TRBD2 matching 9 bases. Germline CDR1 SGHDN, CDR2 FVKESK. V lost 6 bases, J lost 7 bases, and 19 bases stayed unmatched. CDR3 length equals 18 residues. For the CDR3, the DNA is TGTGCCAGCAGTCCAAGAGGATTAGCTAGCGGGATTGGGAATGAGCAGTTCTTC. This encodes CASSPRGLASGIGNEQFF.

The V call is TRBV27, the J call TRBJ2-3; TRBD1 aligns across 7 bases. The CDR3 runs 14 residues. Germline loops: CDR1 MNHEY, CDR2 SMNVEV (reference sequence). Trimming at V came to 7 bases and at J to 2 bases, leaving 6 bases not matched to a gene. The CDR3 DNA sequence: TGTGCCAGCATGGGGACAGTTTCCACAGATACGCAGTATTTT. This codes for CASMGTVSTDTQYF.

The rearrangement joins TRBV13 to TRBJ2-5; TRBD1 matches at 9 bases. J gave up 7 bases and V 0 bases, and 12 bases lay outside the gene matches. CDR1 is PRHDT, CDR2 FYEKMQ, per germline (reference sequence). The CDR3 extends over 17 amino acids. The CDR3 bases are TGTGCCAGCAGCTTAGGCCTAATCGGGACAGGGCGCTTGACCCAGTACTTC. This gives the protein CASSLGLIGTGRLTQYF.

This clonotype came up a few times. The chain has TRBV3-1 and TRBJ2-7; D is unresolved. Trimming took off 3 bases at V and 6 bases at J, with 15 bases between the two ends. CDR1 LGHDT and CDR2 YNNKEL come from the germline V gene (reference sequence). CDR3 length equals 14 residues. The CDR3 protein is CASSQSTILSEQYF. The CDR3 region has the DNA TGTGCCAGCAGCCAGTCCACAATTCTCTCCGAGCAGTACTTC.

This clonotype appeared many times. The gene calls are TRBV5-1 and TRBJ2-1, with 7 bases identical to TRBD1. Losses at the gene ends were 0 bases for V and 6 bases for J; bases not matched to a gene: 6. The CDR3 covers 15 residues. Germline V gene data show CDR1 as SGHRS and CDR2 as YFSETQ. In DNA, the CDR3 is TGCGCCAGCAGCTTGGCGGACAGGCCACCCAATGAGCAGTTCTTC. Translating gives CASSLADRPPNEQFF.

The J gene is TRBJ1-2, the V gene TRBV12-3 or TRBV12-4; possible D gene TRBD1, 5 bases. V gave up 6 bases and J gave up 8 bases, with 19 bases separating them. The CDR3 covers 14 residues. The CDR3 sequence: CASSPGRTLEGYTF. DNA of the CDR3: TGTGCCAGCAGCCCGGGACGGACACTGGAGGGCTACACCTTC.

The chain has TRBV4-3 and TRBJ2-3; D might be TRBD2 (6 bases). V lost 4 bases and J 4 bases, leaving 12 bases between the germline ends. Germline V gives CDR1 LGHNA, CDR2 YSLEER. The CDR3 has 14 residues. Here the CDR3 reads CASSPRGGADTQYF. As DNA, the CDR3 is TGCGCCAGCAGCCCCCGGGGAGGAGCAGATACGCAGTATTTT.

Of note for this clonotype: This sequence may be a read error, since a much larger clone differs from it by one base. This chain joins TRBV5-1 and TRBJ2-5, with D tentatively TRBD1 or TRBD2 (6 bases each). The CDR3 spans 17 residues. Deletions cut 3 bases from V and 11 bases from J, with 29 bases between. Per germline, CDR1 SGHRS and CDR2 YFSETQ. The DNA of the CDR3 is TGCGCCAGCAGCTGGGGGGCGACTAGAGGTCGGGGGAATGAGCAGTACTTC. This codes for CASSWGATRGRGNEQYF.

The V call is TRBV20-1, the J call TRBJ2-1; 9 nucleotides line up with TRBD1. From germline, CDR1 is DFQATT and CDR2 SNEGSKA (reference sequence). The CDR3 covers 14 residues. V lost 3 bases and J lost 4; bases outside the gene matches: 4. CDR3 coding DNA: TGCAGTGCTAGCGGGACAGGGACTTACAATGAGCAGTTCTTC. Its translation is CSASGTGTYNEQFF.